These 28 T cell receptor beta chains were sequenced from one sample in a study of T-cell memory formation after mild COVID-19. TCRdb independently ran MiXCR on the 5' RACE reads; one entry per CDR3 protein. The sample holds some 350,000 distinct CDR3 sequences; 10% to 15% are singletons and the top ten take 20% to 25%. Specimen: PBMCs or a T cell subset sorted from them (not recorded which). The receptors shown here come from a man aged 18 to 30 who had mild COVID-19 (a few samples of this study predate the infection). Cell type and time point are not known.

The chain combines TRBV5-1 with TRBJ2-2, with D perhaps being TRBD1 or TRBD2 (5 bases each). Germline values: CDR1 SGHRS, CDR2 YFSETQ. This CDR3 spans 16 amino acids. Trimming stripped 4 bases from V and 6 bases from J, with 19 bases between. Written as DNA, the CDR3 is TGCGCCAGCAGCGCCCTCGGGGCTACCTCGGCCGGGGAGCTGTTTTTT. This encodes CASSALGATSAGELFF.

This clonotype was counted only a few times. V and J are TRBV5-1 and TRBJ2-1; 12 bases map to TRBD2. Germline values: CDR1 SGHRS, CDR2 YFSETQ. Losses at the gene ends were 4 bases for V and 7 bases for J; bases not matched to a gene: 12. The CDR3 sequence is 17 residues long. For the CDR3, the DNA is TGCGCCAGCAGCCCCCGCCCAACTAGCGGGGGGCATAATGAGCAGTTCTTC. Translating gives CASSPRPTSGGHNEQFF.

V gene TRBV12-3 or TRBV12-4 combines with J gene TRBJ1-2; possible D gene TRBD1, 5 bases. The CDR3 covers 13 residues. V lost 1 base and J lost 6, with 9 bases in between. CDR3 residues: CASSLDGADGYTF. The CDR3 DNA reads TGTGCCAGCAGTTTAGACGGGGCGGATGGCTACACCTTC.

This clonotype appeared a few times. The chain couples TRBV7-2 to TRBJ2-5; the D is unclear. Per the germline V gene, CDR1 is SGHTA and CDR2 is FQGNSA. The CDR3 length is 12 residues. Trimming left V 2 bases short and J 3 bases short, with 4 bases between. In DNA form, the CDR3 reads TGTGCCAGCAGCTTAATAAAAGAGACCCAGTACTTC. Its translation is CASSLIKETQYF. The variable domain in full, completed from reference TRBV7-2 and TRBJ2-5, reads GAGVSQSPSNKVTEKGKDVELRCDPISGHTALYWYRQSLGQGLEFLIYFQGNSAPDKSGLPSDRFSAERTGGSVSTLTIQRTQQEDSAVYLCASSLIKETQYFGPGTRLLVL.

This rearrangement joins TRBV4-3 to TRBJ2-6; D gene ambiguous. Germline V gene data show CDR1 as LGHNA and CDR2 as YSLEER. V lost 3 bases and J 0 bases, leaving 6 bases between the germline ends. This CDR3 spans 15 amino acids. CDR3 loop: CASSQGISGANVLTF. The CDR3 DNA sequence: TGCGCCAGCAGCCAGGGAATCTCTGGGGCCAACGTCCTGACTTTC.

This chain connects TRBV2 to TRBJ2-7; TRBD2 agrees at 11 bases. V gave up 6 bases and J gave up 1 base; unmatched junction bases: 5. The germline V gene encodes CDR1 SNHLY and CDR2 FYNNEI. This CDR3 has 15 amino acids. CDR3 in amino acids: CASRLLAGGSYEQYF. For the CDR3, the DNA is TGTGCCAGCAGGCTCCTAGCGGGAGGATCCTACGAGCAGTACTTC.

With regard to this clonotype: An end of the junction differs from the germline gene, which may be a read error. This rearrangement joins TRBV5-1 to TRBJ2-5; D is uncertain. This CDR3 has 15 amino acids. The V gene's germline CDR1 is SGHRS and CDR2 YFSETQ. The DNA for the CDR3 is TGCGCCAGCAGCTCCGGATGGGGTCTCCAAGAAACCCAGTACTTC. Protein sequence: CASSSGWGLQETQYF. Filled out from reference TRBV5-1 and TRBJ2-5, the complete variable domain reads KAGVTQTPRYLIKTRGQQVTLSCSPISGHRSVSWYQQTPGQGLQFLFEYFSETQRNKGNFPGRFSGRQFSNSRSEMNVSTLELGDSALYLCASSSGWGLQETQYFGPGTRLLVL.

This clonotype occurred many times. The chain combines TRBV18 with TRBJ1-6; D call uncertain. In germline, CDR1 is KGHSH, CDR2 LQKENI. The CDR3 contains 15 residues. Trimming shortened V by 2 bases and J by 0 bases, and 5 bases separated the two germline ends. CDR3 coding DNA: TGTGCCAGCTCACCAGCGAGCTCCTATAATTCACCCCTCCACTTT. Its protein is CASSPASSYNSPLHF.

The rearrangement uses TRBV6-2 or TRBV6-3 and TRBJ1-6; D uncertain. The germline gives CDR1 MNHEY, CDR2 SVGEGT. V lost 5 bases and J lost 7, with 12 bases in between. This CDR3 has 14 residues. CDR3 sequence reads: CASSTRTVNSPLHF. CDR3 nucleotides: TGTGCCAGCAGTACGAGGACGGTAAATTCACCCCTCCACTTT.

The chain joins TRBV7-8 to TRBJ2-3; TRBD2 might be the D (5 bases). V shed 3 bases and J shed 2 bases, with 15 bases lying between them. The length of the CDR3 is 16 residues. Germline CDR1 is SGHVS and CDR2 is FQNEAQ. The CDR3 here is CASSFLSGSLTDTQYF. DNA of the CDR3: TGTGCCAGCAGCTTTCTATCGGGGTCCCTCACAGATACGCAGTATTTT.

This clonotype was picked up a small number of times. The J gene is TRBJ2-7, the V gene TRBV2; TRBD2 aligns across 12 bases. The CDR3 has 19 amino acids. In germline, CDR1 is SNHLY, CDR2 FYNNEI. V gave up 2 bases and J gave up 2 bases; unmatched junction bases: 13. The CDR3 DNA reads TGTGCCAGCAGTGAAATGCCGGCAGCCGGACTAGCGGGGACCTACGAGCAGTACGTC. This codes for CASSEMPAAGLAGTYEQYV.

This clonotype was counted a few times. The genes are TRBV20-1 and TRBJ1-5; 10 bases are shared with TRBD1. CDR1 is DFQATT and CDR2 is SNEGSKA in the germline V gene (reference sequence). The CDR3 runs 16 residues. V trimming: 0 bases; J trimming: 4 bases; junction bases outside the gene matches: 6. The CDR3 coding sequence is TGCAGTGCTAGAGATTCCCGGGACAGGGGAAATCAGCCCCAGCATTTT. It codes for CSARDSRDRGNQPQHF.

This clonotype was counted ten times or more. V gene TRBV4-1 combines with J gene TRBJ1-5; 7 bases agree with TRBD1. V shed 1 base, J shed 6 bases, and the junction held 3 bases outside the gene matches. Germline CDR1 MGHRA, CDR2 YSYEKL. The CDR3 covers 14 residues. CDR3 in DNA: TGCGCCAGCAGCCAAGCGACAGGGAGTCAGCCCCAGCATTTT. It codes for CASSQATGSQPQHF.

This clonotype was detected ten times or more. The chain joins TRBV3-1 to TRBJ2-5; D is uncertain. The length of the CDR3 is 11 residues. Between the trimmed V and J ends, which lost 8 bases and 5 bases, there was a span of 9 bases. Germline lookup yields CDR1 LGHDT and CDR2 YNNKEL (reference sequence). CDR3 residues: CASSRWETQYF. In DNA, the CDR3 is TGTGCCAGCTCCCGTTGGGAGACCCAGTACTTC.

V usage is TRBV7-6 and J usage is TRBJ1-3; D remains unclear. Germline CDR1 is SGHVS and CDR2 is FNYEAQ. The V gene lost 5 bases and the J gene lost 10 bases, with 12 bases spanning the gap. The CDR3 has 12 amino acids. CDR3 amino acids: CASSREQATIYF. The CDR3 nucleotides read TGTGCCAGCAGCCGAGAGCAGGCGACCATATATTTT.

The chain uses TRBV5-1 and TRBJ2-3; 7 bases line up with TRBD1. The CDR3 totals 15 residues. From germline, CDR1 is SGHRS and CDR2 YFSETQ. V gave up 4 bases and J gave up 5 bases; unmatched junction bases: 10. Here the CDR3 reads CASSLFNRGGDTQYF. CDR3 DNA: TGCGCCAGCAGCCTATTCAACAGGGGTGGAGATACGCAGTATTTT.

The chain joins TRBV7-7 to TRBJ2-1; possibly TRBD1 for D (6 bases). Trimming removed 4 bases from V and 4 bases from J, with 11 bases in between. Germline V gene data show CDR1 as SSHAT and CDR2 as FNYEAQ (reference sequence). This CDR3 comprises 14 residues. As DNA, the CDR3 is TGTGCCAGCAGCTCCCTCGGACAGTACAATGAGCAGTTCTTC. Protein: CASSSLGQYNEQFF.

The sample holds one count of this clonotype. The rearrangement links TRBV25-1 to TRBJ1-1; TRBD1 is a possible D gene (6 bases). V lost 4 bases to trimming and J lost 4 bases, with 10 bases between them. This CDR3 has 13 amino acids. CDR1 is MGHDK, CDR2 SYGVNS, per germline. The CDR3 DNA follows: TGTGCCAGCAGTGGGCAGGGGAGCACTGAAGCTTTCTTT. It specifies CASSGQGSTEAFF.

The rearrangement uses TRBV6-5 and TRBJ2-2, with D unclear. The ends were cut back, 0 bases at V and 8 bases at J, with 10 bases in the middle. The length of the CDR3 is 14 residues. Germline V gives CDR1 MNHEY, CDR2 SVGAGI. In nucleotides, the CDR3 is TGTGCCAGCAGTTACTCAGGTTTAATAGGGGAGCTGTTTTTT. It yields the protein CASSYSGLIGELFF.

The chain joins TRBV20-1 to TRBJ2-5, with 11 bases lining up with TRBD2. This CDR3 is 17 amino acids long. Germline V gene lookup returns CDR1 DFQATT and CDR2 SNEGSKA (reference sequence). The CDR3 DNA reads TGCAGGGCCGGGACTAGCGGTACCATCGCATATCAAGAGACCCAGTACTTC. This codes for CRAGTSGTIAYQETQYF.

This clonotype was counted only a few times. The chain uses TRBV6-5 and TRBJ1-5; no firm D call. CDR3 length equals 16 residues. The germline V gene encodes CDR1 MNHEY and CDR2 SVGAGI. Trimming took 3 bases from V and 5 from J, leaving 17 bases between them. CDR3 DNA sequence: TGTGCCAGCAGTTATACCCGGACGGGGTCGGATCAGCCCCAGCATTTT. This encodes CASSYTRTGSDQPQHF.

The CDR3 DNA reads as TGCGCCAGCAGCCCCGACAGGTATTCCTACGAGCAGTACTTC. Its protein product is CASSPDRYSYEQYF. The gene calls are TRBV5-1 and TRBJ2-7, with TRBD1 as a possible D gene (6 bases). The CDR3 has 14 amino acids. Germline CDR1 reads SGHRS; CDR2 reads YFSETQ. Trimming took off 4 bases at V and 1 base at J, with 12 bases between the two ends. Based on the CDR3 plus reference TRBV5-1 and TRBJ2-7, the full variable domain is KAGVTQTPRYLIKTRGQQVTLSCSPISGHRSVSWYQQTPGQGLQFLFEYFSETQRNKGNFPGRFSGRQFSNSRSEMNVSTLELGDSALYLCASSPDRYSYEQYFGPGTRLTVT.

This clonotype has only one observation. The CDR3 here is CASSLTGVLVAEQYF. The CDR3 DNA reads as TGTGCCAGCAGTTTAACGGGAGTTCTTGTCGCCGAGCAGTACTTC. This chain uses TRBV12-3 or TRBV12-4 with TRBJ2-7; D is possibly TRBD2 (6 bases). Trimming cost V 2 bases and J 6 bases, with 17 bases left between them. This CDR3 region has 15 residues.

In this sample, this clonotype turned up many times. The CDR3 nucleotides are TGTGCCAGCAGCCCCGGGCCTTTAGCGGACACCATATATTTT. It specifies CASSPGPLADTIYF. The rearrangement links TRBV7-2 to TRBJ1-3; D ambiguous. Trimming left V 5 bases short and J 8 bases short, with 16 bases between. This CDR3 is 14 amino acids long. Germline values: CDR1 SGHTA, CDR2 FQGNSA.

This clonotype was counted many times. The chain has TRBV12-3 or TRBV12-4 and TRBJ2-2; 7 nucleotides align to TRBD2. The V gene end was trimmed by 7 bases and the J gene end by 6 bases; junction bases not matched to a gene: 11. The CDR3 contains 15 residues. The CDR3 DNA is TGTGCCAGCACCCGGGGACTACCGAGGGCCGGGGAGCTGTTTTTT. Encoded protein: CASTRGLPRAGELFF.

This clonotype appeared many times. The V gene is TRBV5-1, the J gene TRBJ2-1; no firm D call. This CDR3 contains 15 residues. V dropped 0 bases and J dropped 1 base, with 8 bases sitting between them. Germline V gives CDR1 SGHRS, CDR2 YFSETQ. The CDR3 sequence is CASSLVVGSYNEQFF. In DNA, the CDR3 is TGCGCCAGCAGCTTGGTTGTGGGGTCCTACAATGAGCAGTTCTTC. Supplemented by reference TRBV5-1 and TRBJ2-1, the full variable domain reads KAGVTQTPRYLIKTRGQQVTLSCSPISGHRSVSWYQQTPGQGLQFLFEYFSETQRNKGNFPGRFSGRQFSNSRSEMNVSTLELGDSALYLCASSLVVGSYNEQFFGPGTRLTVL.

The chain uses TRBV5-1 and TRBJ1-2, with D tentatively TRBD1 (5 bases). Looked up from germline, CDR1 is SGHRS and CDR2 is YFSETQ. This CDR3 has 13 amino acids. V dropped 4 bases and J dropped 4 bases, with 11 bases sitting between them. In DNA form, the CDR3 reads TGCGCCAGCAGCCAAACAGGTCGCTATGGCTACACCTTC. Protein: CASSQTGRYGYTF.

This rearrangement joins TRBV14 to TRBJ1-2; D may be TRBD1 (5 bases). V lost 4 bases and J 1 base, leaving 10 bases between the germline ends. The CDR3 length is 14 residues. The V gene's germline CDR1 is SGHDN and CDR2 FVKESK. Written as DNA, the CDR3 is TGTGCCAGCAGCCCCTGGGGCCTTAACTATGGCTACACCTTC. The encoded protein is CASSPWGLNYGYTF.